This T cell receptor beta chain came from a study of blood T cell repertoires in COVID-19. Study overall: The origin of the acute and convalescent COVID-19 samples was the United States, Italy and Spain. T cells, B-cell-depleted T cells, or PBMCs provided the cDNA or gDNA that served as material.

CDR1 is SNHLY, CDR2 FYNNEI, per germline. V dropped 5 bases and J dropped 5 bases, with 21 bases sitting between them. CDR3 length: 16 amino acids. Study processing details: Reference gene primer amplification gave nucleated cell count estimates. This table comes from immunoSEQ multiplex PCR, and its TCRdb copy is limited to in-frame clones, with some not included. V and J calls and clone size are given by that table; D and trimming were obtained from the DNA. The profile shows about 110,000 clones, approximately 78% of them singletons. The origin of this receptor is a man between 65 and 80 years old with acute or convalescent COVID-19. The sequenced sample was peripheral blood. This chain links TRBV2 with TRBJ1-1; a weak D match, TRBD1 (6 bases). The CDR3 reads CASSTINIRGGTEAFF. Here the CDR3 DNA reads TGTGCCAGCAGTACAATAAATATCAGGGGCGGAACTGAAGCTTTCTTT.